The source of this T cell receptor (beta chain) is a study of early T cells in non-severe SARS-CoV-2 infection. Study in general: Sequencing was performed on bulk RNA from unsorted whole blood, leaving chains unpaired. General study findings and limits: VDJdb matching, biased toward anti-spike CD8 responses, missed private and CD4 specificities.

There are many counts of this clonotype. The antigen remains undetermined. Tagging with unique molecular identifiers was applied to individual cDNA molecules. A single record per CDR3 protein comes from TCRdb applying MiXCR to the 5' RACE reads. The sample includes roughly 41,000 distinct CDR3 sequences, roughly 4.7% seen only once; the top ten take around 4.7%. The CDR3 extends over 19 amino acids. Between the trimmed V and J ends, which lost 5 bases and 0 bases, there was a span of 26 bases. Germline lookup yields CDR1 DFQATT and CDR2 SNEGSKA (reference sequence). This chain connects TRBV20-1 to TRBJ1-3; possibly TRBD1 for D (6 bases). The sequence was collected from an adult who was a healthcare worker with PCR-confirmed SARS-CoV-2 infection or an uninfected control (not recorded which). Source material: whole blood. The CDR3 is CSASPPIGTPLHSGNTIYF. Written as DNA, the CDR3 is TGCAGTGCTTCGCCCCCAATCGGGACACCCCTTCACTCTGGAAACACCATATATTTT.